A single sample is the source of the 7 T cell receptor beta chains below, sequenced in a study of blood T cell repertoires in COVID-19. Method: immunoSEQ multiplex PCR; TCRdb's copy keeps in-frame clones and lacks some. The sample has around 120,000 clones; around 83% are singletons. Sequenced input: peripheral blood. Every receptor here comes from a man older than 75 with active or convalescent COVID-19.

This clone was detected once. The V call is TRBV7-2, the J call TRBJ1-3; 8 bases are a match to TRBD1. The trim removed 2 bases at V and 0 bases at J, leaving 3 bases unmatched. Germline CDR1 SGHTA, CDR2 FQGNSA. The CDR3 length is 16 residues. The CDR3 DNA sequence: TGTGCCAGCAGCTTACATGGGACAGGCTCTGGAAACACCATATATTTT. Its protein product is CASSLHGTGSGNTIYF. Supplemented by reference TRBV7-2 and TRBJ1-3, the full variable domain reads GAGVSQSPSNKVTEKGKDVELRCDPISGHTALYWYRQSLGQGLEFLIYFQGNSAPDKSGLPSDRFSAERTGGSVSTLTIQRTQQEDSAVYLCASSLHGTGSGNTIYFGEGSWLTVV.

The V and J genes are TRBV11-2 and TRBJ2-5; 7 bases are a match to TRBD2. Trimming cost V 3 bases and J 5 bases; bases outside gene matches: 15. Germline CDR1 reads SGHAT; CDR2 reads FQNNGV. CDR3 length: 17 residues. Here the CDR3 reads CASSFLRGGPSTETQYF. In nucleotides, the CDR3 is TGTGCCAGCAGCTTCCTCCGCGGGGGACCCTCAACGGAGACCCAGTACTTC.

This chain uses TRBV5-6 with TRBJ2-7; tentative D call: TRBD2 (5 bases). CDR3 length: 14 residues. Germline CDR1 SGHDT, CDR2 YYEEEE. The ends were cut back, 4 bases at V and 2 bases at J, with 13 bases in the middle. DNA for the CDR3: TGTGCCAGCAGCAGGAGGCAGGCCCCCTACGAGCAGTACTTC. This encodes CASSRRQAPYEQYF.

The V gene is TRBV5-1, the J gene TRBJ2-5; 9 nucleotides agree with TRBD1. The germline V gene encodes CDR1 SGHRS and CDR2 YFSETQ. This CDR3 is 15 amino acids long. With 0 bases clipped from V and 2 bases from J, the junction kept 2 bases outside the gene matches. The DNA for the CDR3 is TGCGCCAGCAGCTTGGCGGGACAGGGACAAGAGACCCAGTACTTC. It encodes CASSLAGQGQETQYF.

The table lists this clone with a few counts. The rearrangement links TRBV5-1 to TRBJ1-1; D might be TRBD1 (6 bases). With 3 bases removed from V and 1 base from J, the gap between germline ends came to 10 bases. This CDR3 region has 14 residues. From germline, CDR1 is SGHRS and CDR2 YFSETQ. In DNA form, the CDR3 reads TGCGCCAGCAGCTCCGGGACACAGAACACTGAAGCTTTCTTT. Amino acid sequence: CASSSGTQNTEAFF.

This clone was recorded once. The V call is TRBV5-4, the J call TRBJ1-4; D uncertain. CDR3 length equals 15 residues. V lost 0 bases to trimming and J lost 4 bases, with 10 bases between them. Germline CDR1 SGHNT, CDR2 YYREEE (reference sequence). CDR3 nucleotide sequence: TGTGCCAGCAGCTTGGTGGAGGGCGGTAATGAAAAACTGTTTTTT. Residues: CASSLVEGGNEKLFF.

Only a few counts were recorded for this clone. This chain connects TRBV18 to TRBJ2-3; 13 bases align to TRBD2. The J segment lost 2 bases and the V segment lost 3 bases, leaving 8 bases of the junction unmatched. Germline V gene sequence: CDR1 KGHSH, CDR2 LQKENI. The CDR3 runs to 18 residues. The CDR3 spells CASSPLPGLAGFTDTQYF. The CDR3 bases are TGTGCCAGCTCACCCCTGCCGGGACTAGCGGGGTTCACAGATACGCAGTATTTT.